This T cell receptor beta chain was documented in a study of T cells after yellow fever vaccination. Study-level information: Fractions with few cells were prepared using SMART-Seq v4 Ultra Low Input.

General observations from the study: Primary-vaccination clones mostly resurfaced post-booster (around 95% CD4, just under 90% CD8). Contamination by abundant bulk-population clonotypes could be present in FACS-sorted repertoires.

The authors made TCR cDNA by 5'RACE template switching, adding a universal primer site and UMIs. Via MiXCR, TCRdb re-called the 5' RACE reads, giving one row per CDR3 protein. The sample records some 560,000 distinct CDR3 sequences, about 15% being singletons. This clonotype turned up a few times. Its antigen remains unknown. This receptor was identified in a man aged 18 to 35 who received the YFV17D yellow fever vaccine. Sequenced here: PBMCs, sampled 5 days after the first yellow fever vaccination.

CDR3 in amino acids: CASSLIEKETQYF. For the CDR3, the DNA is TGCGCCAGCAGCTTGATAGAAAAGGAGACCCAGTACTTC. V and J are TRBV5-1 and TRBJ2-5; D gene uncertain. The CDR3 sequence is 13 residues long. Germline loops: CDR1 SGHRS, CDR2 YFSETQ. V gave up 1 base and J gave up 5 bases, with 9 bases separating them.